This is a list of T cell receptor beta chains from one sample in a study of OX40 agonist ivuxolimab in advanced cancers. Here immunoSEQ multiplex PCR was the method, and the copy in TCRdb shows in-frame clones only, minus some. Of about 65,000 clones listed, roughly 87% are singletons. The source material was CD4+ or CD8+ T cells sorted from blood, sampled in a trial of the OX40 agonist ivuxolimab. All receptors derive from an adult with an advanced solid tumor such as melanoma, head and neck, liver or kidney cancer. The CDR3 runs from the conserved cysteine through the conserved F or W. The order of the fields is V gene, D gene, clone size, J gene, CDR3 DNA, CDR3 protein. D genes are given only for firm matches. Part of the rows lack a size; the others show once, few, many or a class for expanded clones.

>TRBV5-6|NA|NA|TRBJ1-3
TGTGCCAGCAGTTTACAGGGTCTCGGAAACACCATATATTTT
CASSLQGLGNTIYF
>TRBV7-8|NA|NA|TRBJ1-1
TGTGCCAGCAGCTTAAAGAGACAGTTGAACACTGAAGCTTTCTTT
CASSLKRQLNTEAFF
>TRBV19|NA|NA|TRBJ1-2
TGTGCCAGTAGTAGTCCGGCGGCAATCTATGGCTACACCTTC
CASSSPAAIYGYTF
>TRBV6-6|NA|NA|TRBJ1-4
TGTGCCACCGAGAGGAGTATTAATGAAAAACTGTTTTTT
CATERSINEKLFF
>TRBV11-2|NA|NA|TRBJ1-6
TGTGCCAGCAGCTTAGATGGGTCAGGCTCCTATAATTCACCCCTCCACTTT
CASSLDGSGSYNSPLHF
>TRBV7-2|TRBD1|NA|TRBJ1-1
TGTGCCAGCAGCGAGTTGGCCGGGACAGTTGGTGAAGCTTTCTTT
CASSELAGTVGEAFF
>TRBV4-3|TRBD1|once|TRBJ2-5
TGCGCCAGCAGCCAAGATATTAGGACAGGGGCGCTCCAAGAGACCCAGTACTTC
CASSQDIRTGALQETQYF
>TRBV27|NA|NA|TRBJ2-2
TGTGCCAGCAGTTTACGGGAGAACGGGGAGCTGTTTTTT
CASSLRENGELFF
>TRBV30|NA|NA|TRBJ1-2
TGTGCCTGGACGCTGGGGGGAACAGGGACCTATGGCTACACCTTC
CAWTLGGTGTYGYTF
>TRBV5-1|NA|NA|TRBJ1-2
TGCGCCAGCAGCTTGGGGCAAGACTATGGCTACACCTTC
CASSLGQDYGYTF
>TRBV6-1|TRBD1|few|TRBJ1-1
TGTGCCAGCAATCAGGGGGCGAACACTGAAGCTTTCTTT
CASNQGANTEAFF
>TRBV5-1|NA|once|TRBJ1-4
TGCGCCAGCAGTTCCGAGTTGCGGGCTAATGAAAAACTGTTTTTT
CASSSELRANEKLFF
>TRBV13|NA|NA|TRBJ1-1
TGTGCCAGCAGCTTAGATCGTGGCACTGAAGCTTTCTTT
CASSLDRGTEAFF
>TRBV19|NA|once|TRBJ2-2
TGTGCCAGTAGTATAGGTTGGCAGAAGAACACCGGGGAGCTGTTTTTT
CASSIGWQKNTGELFF
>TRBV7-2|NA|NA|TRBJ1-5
TGTGCCAGCAGCCCCGACAGAAATCAGCCCCAGCATTTT
CASSPDRNQPQHF
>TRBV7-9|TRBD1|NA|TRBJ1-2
TGTGCCAGCAGCCGACAGGGTGACTATGGCTACACCTTC
CASSRQGDYGYTF
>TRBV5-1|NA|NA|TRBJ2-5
TGCGCCAGCAGACCACCGGGACTCCAAGAGACCCAGTACTTC
CASRPPGLQETQYF
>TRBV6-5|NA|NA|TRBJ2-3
TGTGCCAGCAGTCGGTCGGCCGCAGATACGCAGTATTTT
CASSRSAADTQYF
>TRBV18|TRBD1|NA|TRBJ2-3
TGTGCCAGCTCACCCGGGACAGTAGGCGATACGCAGTATTTT
CASSPGTVGDTQYF
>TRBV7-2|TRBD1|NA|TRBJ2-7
TGTGCCAGCAGCCCCACCGGGACAGGGGTCCGCTACGAGCAGTACTTC
CASSPTGTGVRYEQYF
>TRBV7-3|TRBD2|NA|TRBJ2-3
TGTGCCAGCAGCTCCGGCCTCGGGACTAGCGGGGGGGCGTCAGATACGCAGTATTTT
CASSSGLGTSGGASDTQYF
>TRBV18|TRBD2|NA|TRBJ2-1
TGTGCCAGCTCCCTTGCCCCTAGCGGGGGGTTACTGGGCAATGAGCAGTTCTTC
CASSLAPSGGLLGNEQFF
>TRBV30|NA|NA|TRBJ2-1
TGTGCCTGGAGGCCAGGAAGGTCCTACAATGAGCAGTTCTTC
CAWRPGRSYNEQFF
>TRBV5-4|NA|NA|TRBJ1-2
TGTGCCAGCAGCTTGGTGGGGTCCGGGGGAGGCTACACCTTC
CASSLVGSGGGYTF
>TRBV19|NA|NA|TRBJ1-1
TGTGCCAGTAGCGACATTGCAAGGCTAAACACTGAAGCTTTCTTT
CASSDIARLNTEAFF